Following are 25 T cell receptor beta chains from one sample sequenced in a study of regulatory T cells in long-lasting Graves disease. The time point: newly diagnosed GD, antithyroid drugs for less than 3 months. Extracted PBMC RNA gave rise to the TCR library. Arm-PCR of CDR3 regions and iRepertoire HTBI primers were the basis on which TCR beta libraries were built. Each CDR3 protein is one row after TCRdb ran MiXCR on the multiplex PCR reads. The table includes a few hundred thousand distinct CDR3 sequences, approximately 12% detected once. The sample also formed part of further work on T cells in Graves' hyperthyroidism and ophthalmopathy.

Sequenced material: peripheral blood mononuclear cells (PBMCs), taken at new diagnosis, from a patient treated with antithyroid drugs. Receptors were obtained from a woman aged 18-29 years with Graves disease.

The CDR3 reads CASSLGGVVVSNEQFF. The CDR3 DNA reads TGTGCCAGCAGCTTAGGGGGGGTAGTGGTTTCCAATGAGCAGTTCTTC. The genes are TRBV7-3 and TRBJ2-1, with 7 bases aligning to TRBD2. Per germline, CDR1 SGHTA and CDR2 FQGTGA. The V segment lost 2 bases and the J segment 6 bases; nucleotides outside the gene matches: 10. The CDR3 is 16 amino acids.

This clonotype appeared many times. The chain uses TRBV28 and TRBJ2-1; weak D call: TRBD2 (5 bases). Trimming took off 3 bases at V and 0 bases at J, with 12 bases between the two ends. This CDR3 spans 16 amino acids. In germline, CDR1 is MDHEN, CDR2 SYDVKM. The CDR3 reads CASSLRVLSSYNEQFF. The DNA for the CDR3 is TGTGCCAGCAGTTTGCGGGTACTGAGCTCCTACAATGAGCAGTTCTTC.

In its sample, this clonotype was seen many times. The chain joins TRBV6-5 to TRBJ1-5; TRBD1 might be the D (5 bases). Germline V lookup: CDR1 MNHEY, CDR2 SVGAGI. V was cut by 0 bases and J by 6 bases, with 6 bases left in between. This CDR3 comprises 13 residues. The DNA of the CDR3 is TGTGCCAGCAGTTACTCGGGGCTTCAGCCCCAGCATTTT. Translating it yields CASSYSGLQPQHF.

This clonotype was seen many times. This rearrangement joins TRBV29-1 to TRBJ2-7; TRBD1 matches 9 bases. The junction had 5 bases not matched to a gene; V was cut back by 6 bases and J by 5 bases. The CDR3 consists of 12 residues. CDR1 and CDR2 from the germline V gene are SQVTM and ANQGSEA. CDR3 nucleotides: TGCAGCGTGCGGACAGGGGCACACGAGCAGTACTTC. Protein sequence: CSVRTGAHEQYF.

This clonotype has ten or more counts. The chain uses TRBV11-2 and TRBJ2-5; D not resolved. CDR1 SGHAT and CDR2 FQNNGV come from the germline V gene. The germline V and J ends were trimmed by 4 bases and 5 bases, with 11 bases remaining between them. There are 13 residues in the CDR3. The CDR3 bases are TGTGCCAGCAGCTATCGTCCGAGGGAGACCCAGTACTTC. It codes for CASSYRPRETQYF. Full variable domain (remainder filled in from reference TRBV11-2 and TRBJ2-5): EAGVAQSPRYKIIEKRQSVAFWCNPISGHATLYWYQQILGQGPKLLIQFQNNGVVDDSQLPKDRFSAERLKGVDSTLKIQPAKLEDSAVYLCASSYRPRETQYFGPGTRLLVL.

The rearrangement joins TRBV27 to TRBJ1-4, with D tentatively TRBD1 (6 bases). Germline V gene sequence: CDR1 MNHEY, CDR2 SMNVEV (reference sequence). The V end lost 7 bases, the J end lost 4 bases, and 10 bases lay between the germline ends. The CDR3 extends over 13 amino acids. The CDR3 DNA reads as TGTGCCAGCACCGGACAGAATAATGAAAAACTGTTTTTT. Protein: CASTGQNNEKLFF.

This clonotype has a count of ten or more. The V call is TRBV28, the J call TRBJ1-2; TRBD1 matches at 7 bases. The CDR3 spans 12 residues. V dropped 5 bases and J dropped 3; count of bases not matched to a gene: 0. From germline, CDR1 is MDHEN and CDR2 SYDVKM. DNA of the CDR3: TGTGCCAGCAGTCAGGGGGACTATGGCTACACCTTC. It is translated as CASSQGDYGYTF.

This clonotype has ten or more counts. The chain combines TRBV6-1 with TRBJ2-1; maybe TRBD2 (6 bases). Trimming removed 8 bases at V and 11 bases at J, with 16 bases between. Germline V gene sequence: CDR1 MNHNS, CDR2 SASEGT. The CDR3 sequence is 12 residues long. DNA of the CDR3: TGTGCCAGCTGCCCCGGGAGCCTTAAGCAGTTCTTC. Its translation: CASCPGSLKQFF.

This clonotype was detected a few times. CDR3 coding DNA: TGTGCCACCATGTCCCCGGGCAGCTCCTATAATTCACCCCTCCACTTT. This encodes CATMSPGSSYNSPLHF. The V call is TRBV27, the J call TRBJ1-6; the D is unclear. The germline CDR1 and CDR2 sequences are MNHEY and SMNVEV (reference sequence). Trimming took 10 bases from V and 0 from J, leaving 16 bases between them. This CDR3 spans 16 amino acids.

The sample holds many counts of this clonotype. This chain connects TRBV11-2 to TRBJ1-2; possible D gene TRBD1, 6 bases. V shed 2 bases and J shed 3 bases, with 13 bases lying between them. The CDR3 spans 15 residues. Per the germline V gene, CDR1 is SGHAT and CDR2 is FQNNGV. The CDR3 protein is CASSLTGGAYYGYTF. The CDR3 DNA follows: TGTGCCAGCAGCTTAACGGGGGGCGCGTACTATGGCTACACCTTC.

The rearrangement uses TRBV10-3 and TRBJ1-2; 7 nucleotides line up with TRBD1. The length of the CDR3 is 13 residues. J gave up 4 bases and V 4 bases, and 3 bases lay outside the gene matches. From germline, CDR1 is ENHRY and CDR2 SYGVKD. The CDR3 nucleotides are TGTGCCATCAGTGCGGGGGACAGCTATGGCTACACCTTC. It codes for CAISAGDSYGYTF.

The chain joins TRBV4-3 to TRBJ2-3; possible D gene TRBD2, 6 bases. CDR1 is LGHNA, CDR2 YSLEER, per germline. The CDR3 sequence is 15 residues long. Trimming removed 4 bases from V and 2 bases from J, with 13 bases in between. The chain's CDR3 is CASSRRGGTTDTQYF. CDR3 in DNA: TGCGCCAGCAGCCGGCGGGGCGGAACCACAGATACGCAGTATTTT.

The chain employs TRBV5-6 and TRBJ2-1; maybe TRBD1 (5 bases). Germline values: CDR1 SGHDT, CDR2 YYEEEE. The CDR3 has 17 residues. V dropped 4 bases and J dropped 6 bases, with 23 bases sitting between them. CDR3 region: CASSNPYRTESVNEQFF. DNA for the CDR3: TGTGCCAGCAGCAATCCCTACAGGACGGAGTCGGTCAATGAGCAGTTCTTC.

This clonotype came up many times. The J gene is TRBJ1-1, the V gene TRBV18; possibly TRBD1 for D (5 bases). The CDR3 runs 18 residues. The V end lost 2 bases, the J end lost 5 bases, and 24 bases lay between the germline ends. CDR1 is KGHSH and CDR2 is LQKENI in the germline V gene. This CDR3 is CASSPTPPTYGGGTEAFF. CDR3 nucleotides: TGTGCCAGCTCACCAACCCCCCCAACTTACGGGGGGGGAACTGAAGCTTTCTTT.

There are many counts of this clonotype. The chain recombines TRBV6-2 or TRBV6-3 with TRBJ2-1; TRBD2 aligns across 11 bases. The ends lost 0 bases at V and 5 bases at J; junction bases unmatched: 3. The germline V gene has CDR1 MNHEY and CDR2 SVGEGT. This CDR3 spans 16 amino acids. CDR3: CASSYSTTSGDNEQFF. In nucleotides, the CDR3 is TGTGCCAGCAGTTACTCGACGACTAGCGGGGACAATGAGCAGTTCTTC.

The genes are TRBV19 and TRBJ2-1; 9 bases fit TRBD1. Germline V CDR1 and CDR2: LNHDA, SQIVND (reference sequence). V shed 4 bases, J shed 7 bases, and the junction held 5 bases outside the gene matches. The CDR3 is 14 residues long. CDR3 in DNA: TGTGCCAGTAGTACTAAACAGGGGGCAAATGAGCAGTTCTTC. Translation: CASSTKQGANEQFF. The full variable domain, rest sourced from reference TRBV19 and TRBJ2-1, is DGGITQSPKYLFRKEGQNVTLSCEQNLNHDAMYWYRQDPGQGLRLIYYSQIVNDFQKGDIAEGYSVSREKKESFPLTVTSAQKNPTAFYLCASSTKQGANEQFFGPGTRLTVL.

This chain links TRBV4-3 with TRBJ1-1; tentative D call: TRBD1 (5 bases). The CDR3 totals 15 residues. V lost 0 bases and J 4 bases, leaving 12 bases between the germline ends. Germline assignment: CDR1 LGHNA and CDR2 YSLEER. The CDR3 sequence is CASSQETRRGTEAFF. The CDR3 DNA is TGCGCCAGCAGCCAAGAGACCAGGAGGGGCACTGAAGCTTTCTTT.

This clonotype was recorded many times. The chain joins TRBV10-3 to TRBJ2-7, with a possible D match to TRBD2 (6 bases). This CDR3 is 14 amino acids long. V was pared by 6 bases and J by 7 bases, with 19 bases between. In germline, CDR1 is ENHRY, CDR2 SYGVKD. The CDR3 DNA follows: TGTGCCATCAGGCTCCGGAGGGAGACGGAAGAGCAGTACTTC. Translation gives CAIRLRRETEEQYF.

The CDR3 DNA follows: TGTGCCATCAGTGAGATTCAGGACATGGGTAATGGCTACACCTTC. Amino acids: CAISEIQDMGNGYTF. The gene calls are TRBV10-3 and TRBJ1-2; D might be TRBD1 (5 bases). The CDR3 is 15 amino acids. Germline CDR1 reads ENHRY; CDR2 reads SYGVKD. Trimming took off 2 bases at V and 6 bases at J, with 16 bases between the two ends.

This clonotype was counted a few times. The V and J genes are TRBV7-9 and TRBJ2-3, with D possibly being TRBD2 (5 bases). Per germline, CDR1 SEHNR and CDR2 FQNEAQ (reference sequence). V lost 1 base, J lost 2 bases, and 7 bases lay in between. This CDR3 is 14 amino acids long. CDR3 bases: TGTGCCAGCAGCTTAGTGGAGGTCACAGATACGCAGTATTTT. This sequence encodes CASSLVEVTDTQYF. The variable domain in full, completed from reference TRBV7-9 and TRBJ2-3, reads DTGVSQNPRHKITKRGQNVTFRCDPISEHNRLYWYRQTLGQGPEFLTYFQNEAQLEKSRLLSDRFSAERPKGSFSTLEIQRTEQGDSAMYLCASSLVEVTDTQYFGPGTRLTVL.

This clonotype was picked up many times. The gene calls are TRBV25-1 and TRBJ2-2; TRBD1 might be the D (6 bases). Per the germline V gene, CDR1 is MGHDK and CDR2 is SYGVNS. Trimming pared 3 bases from V and 5 bases from J, leaving 16 bases between. The CDR3 covers 16 residues. Here the CDR3 DNA reads TGTGCCAGCAGTGAGGGTTTAAGAGGGGGAACCGGGGAGCTGTTTTTT. Translation: CASSEGLRGGTGELFF.

The genes are TRBV9 and TRBJ1-3; D call uncertain. V shed 0 bases and J shed 1 base, with 11 bases lying between them. CDR3 length equals 16 residues. Germline V gene sequence: CDR1 SGDLS, CDR2 YYNGEE. Here the CDR3 DNA reads TGTGCCAGCAGCGTAGCTGTAGGCGCTTCTGGAAACACCATATATTTT. Translated: CASSVAVGASGNTIYF.

This clonotype was seen repeatedly, ten times or more. J is TRBJ2-7 and V is TRBV7-9; perhaps TRBD2 as D (6 bases). Germline CDR1 reads SEHNR; CDR2 reads FQNEAQ (reference sequence). The CDR3 is 14 amino acids. The V end lost 5 bases, the J end lost 3 bases, and 14 bases lay between the germline ends. CDR3 residues: CASSDGDWYYEQYF. The CDR3 nucleotides read TGTGCCAGCAGCGACGGGGACTGGTACTACGAGCAGTACTTC.

This clonotype was seen only a few times. The gene calls are TRBV6-1 and TRBJ1-3; a possible D gene is TRBD1 (6 bases). The CDR3 has 16 amino acids. V lost 5 bases to trimming and J lost 0 bases, with 14 bases between them. Germline CDR1 MNHNS, CDR2 SASEGT. The CDR3, as DNA: TGTGCCAGCAGTCCCCGTGGGACAAGCTCTGGAAACACCATATATTTT. Its translation is CASSPRGTSSGNTIYF.

This clonotype occurred once. It differs at one base from a far larger clone, so likely a read error. This chain uses TRBV7-2 with TRBJ1-4; D remains unclear. The CDR3 contains 12 residues. Per the germline V gene, CDR1 is SGHTA and CDR2 is FQGNSA. Between the trimmed V and J ends, which lost 8 bases and 6 bases, there was a span of 10 bases. The CDR3 region is CASGPVDEKLFF. Written as DNA, the CDR3 is TGTGCCAGCGGTCCCGTGGATGAAAAACTGTTTTTT.